The 22 T cell receptor beta chains reported below all come from one sample, sequenced in a study of beta chain features in type 1 diabetes. Study-level results: Type 1 diabetes patients had moderately but significantly shorter TCRB CDR3s in all four CD4+ subsets.

Reverse transcribing all isolated RNA meant expressed TCRB transcripts were sequenced. The protocol was immunoSEQ multiplex PCR, while the TCRdb copy is restricted to in-frame clones and leaves out a portion. This repertoire shows about 700,000 clones, 13% found once; its top ten account for 0.022%. Their antigens are not known. The sample taken for sequencing was naive CD4+ T cells from blood. These receptors came from a man between 18 and 29 years old with type 1 diabetes.

The V gene is TRBV28, the J gene TRBJ2-3; TRBD2 aligns across 10 bases. The V segment lost 5 bases and the J segment 3 bases; nucleotides outside the gene matches: 8. Germline-derived CDR1 and CDR2 are MDHEN and SYDVKM. The CDR3 has 16 amino acids. CDR3 sequence: CASSQGLAASTDTQYF. Written as DNA, the CDR3 is TGTGCCAGCAGTCAAGGACTAGCGGCCAGTACAGATACGCAGTATTTT.

In this sample, this clone turned up a few times. The V and J genes are TRBV27 and TRBJ2-3, with 7 bases aligning to TRBD1. V trimming: 6 bases; J trimming: 2 bases; junction bases outside the gene matches: 5. The CDR3 is 14 residues long. Germline V gene data show CDR1 as MNHEY and CDR2 as SMNVEV (reference sequence). CDR3 sequence: CASSERGLTDTQYF. In DNA, the CDR3 is TGTGCCAGCAGCGAAAGGGGGCTCACAGATACGCAGTATTTT.

The chain uses TRBV29-1 and TRBJ2-1; 10 bases agree with TRBD2. V lost 4 bases, J lost 0 bases, and 9 bases stayed unmatched. Germline V lookup: CDR1 SQVTM, CDR2 ANQGSEA. This CDR3 is 17 amino acids long. The CDR3, as DNA: TGCAGCGTTGGTGGAACTAGCGGGACAAGCTCCTACAATGAGCAGTTCTTC. Protein: CSVGGTSGTSSYNEQFF.

This clone was counted between two and nine times. V is TRBV5-4 and J is TRBJ1-3; D is ambiguous. The CDR3 sequence is 14 residues long. V was pared by 6 bases and J by 0 bases, with 10 bases between. Per the germline V gene, CDR1 is SGHNT and CDR2 is YYREEE (reference sequence). The CDR3 DNA follows: TGTGCCAGCACCACAGTAGACTCTGGAAACACCATATATTTT. This encodes CASTTVDSGNTIYF.

This chain uses TRBV6-5 with TRBJ1-1; D gene ambiguous. CDR3 size: 14 residues. Germline assignment: CDR1 MNHEY and CDR2 SVGAGI. Trimming left V 6 bases short and J 2 bases short, with 13 bases between. CDR3 amino acids: CASRKRTLNTEAFF. CDR3 coding DNA: TGTGCCAGCAGAAAACGGACGCTCAACACTGAAGCTTTCTTT.

This clone occurred a few times. V and J are TRBV19 and TRBJ1-2, with D possibly TRBD1 on 6 matching bases. The length of the CDR3 is 15 residues. Germline V gives CDR1 LNHDA, CDR2 SQIVND (reference sequence). V shed 6 bases and J shed 2 bases, with 16 bases lying between them. CDR3 bases: TGTGCCAGTAGCGTTACCCGGACAGACAACTATGGCTACACCTTC. Its translation: CASSVTRTDNYGYTF.

The chain recombines TRBV29-1 with TRBJ1-6; D ambiguous. The J call may be mistaken, given a closer DNA end match to TRBJ1-1. The CDR3 is made up of 13 amino acids. CDR1 is SQVTM and CDR2 is ANQGSEA in the germline V gene. The CDR3 here is CSVGPDGNTEAFF. As DNA, the CDR3 is TGCAGCGTTGGGCCCGACGGGAACACTGAAGCTTTCTTT.

The gene calls are TRBV14 and TRBJ2-1; 13 bases align to TRBD2. The junction had 10 bases not matched to a gene; V was cut back by 2 bases and J by 0 bases. This CDR3 contains 20 residues. Germline CDR1 SGHDN, CDR2 FVKESK. The CDR3 here is CASSQTLGLAGQSSYNEQFF. CDR3 nucleotide sequence: TGTGCCAGCAGCCAAACCCTGGGACTAGCGGGGCAGAGCTCCTACAATGAGCAGTTCTTC. Together with reference TRBV14 and TRBJ2-1, the CDR3 gives the full variable domain: EAGVTQFPSHSVIEKGQTVTLRCDPISGHDNLYWYRRVMGKEIKFLLHFVKESKQDESGMPNNRFLAERTGGTYSTLKVQPAELEDSGVYFCASSQTLGLAGQSSYNEQFFGPGTRLTVL.

This sequence joins TRBV27 and TRBJ1-4; D is uncertain. V was clipped by 3 bases and J by 8 bases, with 13 bases between them. From germline, CDR1 is MNHEY and CDR2 SMNVEV (reference sequence). This CDR3 region has 14 residues. The CDR3 loop reads CASSFGLAREKLFF. CDR3 bases: TGTGCCAGCAGTTTCGGGTTAGCCAGGGAAAAACTGTTTTTT.

This clone occurred a few times. This sequence joins TRBV25-1 and TRBJ1-6, with 8 bases matching TRBD1. CDR3 length equals 17 residues. CDR1 MGHDK and CDR2 SYGVNS come from the germline V gene. V was clipped by 4 bases and J by 6 bases; unmatched bases: 11. The CDR3 here is CASSGGQGDAGNSPLHF. CDR3 bases: TGTGCCAGCAGTGGAGGACAGGGTGACGCGGGTAATTCACCCCTCCACTTT.

The rearrangement uses TRBV25-1 and TRBJ1-4; the D is unclear. In germline, CDR1 is MGHDK, CDR2 SYGVNS. The length of the CDR3 is 15 residues. V lost 1 base, J lost 8 bases, and 14 bases lay in between. The DNA for the CDR3 is TGTGCCAGCAGTGAATCATTCTTCAGGATCGAAAAACTGTTTTTT. Translating it yields CASSESFFRIEKLFF. Variable domain in full (rest from reference TRBV25-1 and TRBJ1-4): EADIYQTPRYLVIGTGKKITLECSQTMGHDKMYWYQQDPGMELHLIHYSYGVNSTEKGDLSSESTVSRIRTEHFPLTLESARPSHTSQYLCASSESFFRIEKLFFGSGTQLSVL.

The chain couples TRBV30 to TRBJ1-5; possibly TRBD1 for D (6 bases). This CDR3 is built from 14 residues. Germline V gene data show CDR1 as GTSNPN and CDR2 as SVGIG (reference sequence). Trimming cost V 4 bases and J 4 bases, with 14 bases left between them. The CDR3 DNA reads TGTGCCTGGACGGGGGCATCGGGGAATCAGCCCCAGCATTTT. It translates to CAWTGASGNQPQHF.

There are a few counts of this clone. The chain links TRBV18 to TRBJ1-1; D is perhaps TRBD1 (5 bases). The germline V gene has CDR1 KGHSH and CDR2 LQKENI. V gave up 1 base and J gave up 4 bases, with 13 bases separating them. The CDR3 is 15 amino acids. The CDR3: CASSPRTGLPTEAFF. The CDR3 DNA follows: TGTGCCAGCTCACCACGGACGGGGCTCCCCACTGAAGCTTTCTTT.

The V gene is TRBV11-2, the J gene TRBJ2-1; 8 bases are a match to TRBD2. There are 15 residues in the CDR3. With 5 bases clipped from V and 8 bases from J, the junction kept 11 bases outside the gene matches. Per germline, CDR1 SGHAT and CDR2 FQNNGV. This chain's CDR3 is CASSPTGGVDHEQFF. Written as DNA, the CDR3 is TGTGCCAGCAGCCCCACCGGGGGGGTAGATCATGAGCAGTTCTTC.

The chain employs TRBV13 and TRBJ2-1; D ambiguous. Germline-derived CDR1 and CDR2 are PRHDT and FYEKMQ (reference sequence). Trimming removed 8 bases from V and 4 bases from J, with 6 bases in between. This CDR3 contains 11 residues. CDR3 nucleotides: TGTGCCAGCTCCAGTTACAATGAGCAGTTCTTC. It translates to CASSSYNEQFF. The variable domain in full, completed from reference TRBV13 and TRBJ2-1, reads AAGVIQSPRHLIKEKRETATLKCYPIPRHDTVYWYQQGPGQDPQFLISFYEKMQSDKGSIPDRFSAQQFSDYHSELNMSSLELGDSALYFCASSSYNEQFFGPGTRLTVL.

This clone occurred a few times. The chain links TRBV5-4 to TRBJ1-2, with unresolved D. The germline V gene encodes CDR1 SGHNT and CDR2 YYREEE (reference sequence). V dropped 1 base and J dropped 0 bases, with 10 bases sitting between them. The CDR3 runs to 15 residues. The CDR3 protein is CASSLQSAANYGYTF. DNA of the CDR3: TGTGCCAGCAGCTTGCAGAGCGCAGCTAACTATGGCTACACCTTC. The variable domain in full, completed from reference TRBV5-4 and TRBJ1-2, reads ETGVTQSPTHLIKTRGQQVTLRCSSQSGHNTVSWYQQALGQGPQFIFQYYREEENGRGNFPPRFSGLQFPNYSSELNVNALELDDSALYLCASSLQSAANYGYTFGSGTRLTVV.

The rearrangement links TRBV7-2 to TRBJ2-6; D is undetermined. V lost 5 bases and J lost 0, with 8 bases in between. CDR1 and CDR2 (germline): SGHTA, FQGNSA. The CDR3 contains 15 residues. The CDR3 region is CASSVLSSGANVLTF. CDR3 DNA sequence: TGTGCCAGCAGCGTCCTGAGCTCTGGGGCCAACGTCCTGACTTTC.

This clone appeared a few times. The chain employs TRBV2 and TRBJ1-5; unclear D gene. Germline lookup yields CDR1 SNHLY and CDR2 FYNNEI. The CDR3 spans 14 residues. V was shortened by 2 bases and J by 3 bases, with 8 bases between the two germline ends. The CDR3 region is CASSESWVNQPQHF. The CDR3 region has the DNA TGTGCCAGCAGTGAATCGTGGGTCAATCAGCCCCAGCATTTT.

This clone has just a few counts. The genes are TRBV30 and TRBJ1-2, with D uncertain. Germline values: CDR1 GTSNPN, CDR2 SVGIG (reference sequence). The germline V and J ends were trimmed by 0 bases and 5 bases, with 13 bases remaining between them. The CDR3 extends over 14 amino acids. The CDR3 sequence: CAWSVRAGKYGYTF. The DNA of the CDR3 is TGTGCCTGGAGTGTACGTGCAGGAAAGTATGGCTACACCTTC.

This clone was recorded a few times. The CDR3 loop reads CASSLSNDNEQFF. In nucleotides, the CDR3 is TGTGCCAGCAGCTTATCAAATGACAATGAGCAGTTCTTC. This chain joins TRBV7-3 and TRBJ2-1, with D hard to call. The CDR3 sequence is 13 residues long. The germline CDR1 and CDR2 sequences are SGHTA and FQGTGA. V lost 2 bases and J 5 bases, leaving 7 bases between the germline ends.

The J gene is TRBJ1-1, the V gene TRBV14; D might be TRBD1 (5 bases). Germline CDR1 and CDR2: SGHDN and FVKESK. Trimming removed 5 bases from V and 11 bases from J, with 21 bases in between. The CDR3 runs to 14 residues. The CDR3 spells CASSTVQGTFRAFF. DNA of the CDR3: TGTGCCAGCAGCACGGTCCAGGGAACGTTTAGGGCTTTCTTT.

This clone was observed a few times. This sequence joins TRBV28 and TRBJ1-1; D remains ambiguous. The CDR3 is 11 residues long. Per the germline V gene, CDR1 is MDHEN and CDR2 is SYDVKM. Trimming removed 3 bases from V and 4 bases from J, with 3 bases in between. CDR3 sequence (DNA): TGTGCCAGCAGTTTCCCCACTGAAGCTTTCTTT. Its protein product is CASSFPTEAFF.